This T cell receptor (beta chain) derives from a study of cytomegalovirus exposure and HLA in healthy donors (dated by TCRdb to 2016 to 2017). For the wider study: An earlier analysis of approximately 590 of the donors reported approximately 270 Gb of sequence data and 100 million to 130 million unique TCR beta sequences from 190 million or so T cells. An early release covering roughly 600 HLA-typed donors comprised approximately 290 gigabases of sequencing data and roughly 86 million unique TCR sequences. Of the 300 to 450 genotyped donors, roughly 80% were placed in the genetic ancestry cluster associated with self-reported Caucasian donors. The study aimed to test whether signatures of past pathogen exposure could be identified by cataloging public T cell receptors. The study used immunosequencing to profile the T cell repertoires of 666 subjects and linked those repertoires to cytomegalovirus serostatus. Besides the first cohort of approximately 710 subjects, a separate validation cohort made up of 120 or so different subjects was used. The study combined high-throughput TCR immunosequencing, statistical association of individual TCRs with disease status, and machine learning to predict cytomegalovirus infection status. A later analysis re-examined previously published TCR beta repertoires from roughly 720 donors and added high-resolution HLA genotyping to investigate patterns of TCR occurrence. Rather than using new phenotypic data, the later analysis identified candidate immune exposures from TCR beta sequences and from how often those sequences occurred across donors. An earlier analysis of approximately 580 of the donors used high-throughput TCR beta sequencing to judge whether each TCR beta V gene segment behaved as functional or pseudogenic. Alongside the repertoire data, information on donor age, sex, ethnicity and CMV serostatus was compiled. Genome-wide SNP genotypes for about 65% of the 666 donors were used in a later genetic analysis, which treated that subset as a discovery cohort. All discovery cohort repertoires had been generated using a single sequencing platform. HLA typing included class I and class II loci at four-digit resolution. Typing coverage varied by locus: 629-630 donors for A, B, C, DRB1 and DQB1; approximately 520 for DQA1; 600 to 610 for DPA1; some 470 for DPB1. Because of strong linkage in the cohort, roughly five DR-DQ haplotypes were treated as single units for association and clustering. Among a few hundred genotyped donors of the cohort, an average of about 240,000 unique TCR beta nucleotide sequences were sequenced per donor, roughly a sixth of them non-productive.

The cohort comprised some 730 healthy bone marrow donors. At the time of sampling, all cohort members were nominally healthy, though unrecorded immune exposures were likely present. The donor tested CMV seropositive, placing the donor among the 289 seropositive members of the cohort. A peripheral blood sample was provided by each donor, and peripheral blood mononuclear cells were used for TCR beta sequencing. Genomic DNA extraction from the blood cell samples was performed with the Qiagen DNeasy Blood Extraction Kit. Reading from cysteine to phenylalanine, the CDR3 counts 15 amino acids. Only the CDR3 region is kept as DNA, spanning 45 bases read in frame from base 1. The method was the immunoSEQ multiplex PCR assay. For the multiplex PCR, a mixture combining 60 forward primers for TCR Vbeta segments and 13 reverse primers for TCR Jbeta segments was used. The CDR3 region of rearranged TCR beta genes was amplified from genomic DNA by a multiplex PCR assay. The amplified TCR beta libraries were sequenced on the Illumina HiSeq System as 87-base-pair reads. Turning to the authors' computational methods: A later analysis counted tens of millions of unique TCR beta chains across the 550 to 700 repertoires, and around 9.9 million of these chains were shared by at least two donors. A nearest-neighbor algorithm error-corrected the raw reads and collapsed the reads into unique sequences, merging closely related sequences to remove PCR and sequencing errors. To assign V, D and J gene segments, CDR3 sequences were aligned to IMGT reference sequences. Each retained sequence needed at least a six-nucleotide match to both a V gene segment and a J gene segment. Rearrangements were classified as productive when the CDR3 lacked stop codons and remained in frame with V and J, and all other rearrangements were classified as non-productive. Following IMGT convention, CDR3 was defined as the stretch from the second conserved V-encoded cysteine up to the conserved J-encoded phenylalanine. The earlier analysis of roughly 590 of the donors excluded any sequence lacking an unambiguous match to a single V gene segment. An earlier analysis of some 500 of the donors classified V segments as functional when productive rearrangements were above 56.7% and as segregating when the standard deviation between donors was above 5%. A statistical classification framework was developed to diagnose cytomegalovirus status using the catalog of TCR beta chain sequences. V and J gene assignment, in a later analysis, came from comparing TCR nucleotide sequences with IMGT/GENE-DB human TR gene sequences. In a later analysis, CDR3 sequences and most-parsimonious VDJ recombination scenarios were assigned using the TCRdist pipeline. In a later analysis, each TCR beta chain was defined by its CDR3 amino acid sequence together with its V-gene family, and reads lacking a unique V-gene family were excluded. In a later analysis, 550 to 650 highly shared, low-generation-probability nucleotide sequences were removed to address suspected cross-contamination and a sequencing artifact. For each public chain, a later analysis derived a clonal expansion index from normalized ranks of inferred template counts within each repertoire. In a later analysis, generation probabilities were computed using a VDJ recombination model fitted to out-of-frame rearrangements, and the results were checked against IGoR. A later analysis scored TCR-TCR, TCR-HLA and TCR-CMV co-occurrence with hypergeometric tests, applying a repertoire-size bias correction to TCR pairs. A later analysis estimated false discovery rates by permuting HLA or CMV assignments 20 times. In a later analysis, co-occurring TCRs were grouped using DBSCAN, and TCRdist sequence similarity was added for clustering within HLA-allele-positive subsets. Co-occurrence clustering excluded repertoires with fewer than 30,000 or more than 120,000 public chains, plus five with anomalous nucleotide sharing. Held by TCRdb, this immuneACCESS table contains in-frame sequences only and omits some clones. Under half of the omission traces to an unresolved V gene where checked; the cause of the rest is unknown. V and J calls and clone size are those listed in that table; D and trimming were worked out from the DNA. This sample gives 140,000 or so clones in total; approximately 82% of them show up just once. Of the sample, more than 9.5% is held by the ten largest clones.

As concerns this clone: Its recognized antigen is unknown. No clone much larger than this one lies a single base away; base qualities are absent.

Study-wide conclusions, independent of this receptor: CMV serostatus was the only immune exposure information available for the cohort. In a later analysis, HLA-associated TCR beta chains were found to be more clonally expanded and to have lower generation probabilities than equally common non-associated chains. Some IMGT-functional V segments, including TRBV6-2 and TRBV6-3, could not be distinguished by the 87-base-pair reads and were therefore excluded. According to a later analysis, parvovirus B19, influenza, CMV and Epstein-Barr virus appeared linked to several top co-occurrence clusters. The cohort was sequenced for TCR beta chains only, and without alpha or paired-chain data the features that could be detected were limited. Roughly uniform sequencing depth across donors was assumed in presence/absence analyses, although this assumption may not hold. A later analysis associated about 16,000 TCR beta sequences with specific HLA alleles at a false discovery rate of 0.05. Assigning TCR associations to individual alleles was difficult when HLA alleles, especially DR and DQ, strongly co-occurred. A later genetic analysis associated a missense DCLRE1C variant with V-gene and J-gene trimming of TCR beta chains, and an independent cohort replicated the association. Three of the identified cytomegalovirus-associated TCR beta chains were confirmed in vitro to be specific for cytomegalovirus antigens. Linkage disequilibrium might explain the correlated functional status among segregating V segments, but an unknown experimental factor could not be excluded. A further reported finding was that TCR beta sequences accurately predicted the HLA-A and HLA-B alleles for most subjects in the first cohort. The study gave a list of 150 to 200 TCR beta chains associated with cytomegalovirus. According to the authors, the approach could potentially be generalized to other disease states and immunological phenotypes. In a later analysis, the rate of TCR association differed among HLA loci, with DRB1 alleles having the most associated TCRs and HLA-C alleles having the fewest. Some 15 rarely observed V segments, including chromosome 9 orphons, were excluded from the earlier analysis of 550 to 700 of the donors because counts were too low. The sequencing pipeline was judged likely to have produced a cluster of highly shared sequence variants as a technical artifact. Because HLA typing was missing for some donors at each locus, association tests included only the typed subset. Across donors, most TCR sequences were observed very rarely, whereas some public TCRs were present in many individuals. According to a later analysis, most CMV-associated TCR beta chains appeared to be HLA-restricted, and the HLA associations seemed to be driven largely by CMV exposure. In an earlier analysis of some 500 of the donors, most TCR beta V segments appeared in productive rearrangements about 87% or about 30% of the time, broadly matching IMGT annotations. In a later genetic analysis, fewer N-insertions in productive TCRs were reported among donors in an Asian-associated ancestry cluster than the roughly 640-donor mean. The classifier was reported to diagnose cytomegalovirus status with high specificity and sensitivity in both the original cohort and the validation cohort.

The sequence joins TRBV21-1 to TRBJ2-7; the table's D call, TRBD1, has no DNA check behind it. TRBV21-1 is annotated as a pseudogene. This clonotype was sampled from a woman in her sixties or seventies in good health and CMV-seropositive. The sequenced sample was PBMCs. The CDR3 protein sequence reads: CASSRSTPGTYEQYF. At the DNA level, the sequence is TGTGCCAGCAGCCGATCTACTCCAGGGACCTACGAGCAGTACTTC.